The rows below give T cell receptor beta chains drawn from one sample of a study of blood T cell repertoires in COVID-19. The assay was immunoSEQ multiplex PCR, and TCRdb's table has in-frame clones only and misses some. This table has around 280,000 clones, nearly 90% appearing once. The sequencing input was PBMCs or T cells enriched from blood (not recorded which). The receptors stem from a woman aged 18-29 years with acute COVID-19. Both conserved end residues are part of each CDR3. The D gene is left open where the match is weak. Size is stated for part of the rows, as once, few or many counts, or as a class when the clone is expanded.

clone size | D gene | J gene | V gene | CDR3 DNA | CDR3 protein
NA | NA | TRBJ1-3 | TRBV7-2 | TGTGCCAGCAGCTTAGCCGTAGGGAGCTCTGGAAACACCATATATTTT | CASSLAVGSSGNTIYF
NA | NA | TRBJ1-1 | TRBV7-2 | TGTGCCAGCAGCTTCGGCGGAGACACTGAAGCTTTCTTT | CASSFGGDTEAFF
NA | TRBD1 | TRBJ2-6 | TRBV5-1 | TGCGCCAGCAGCCCGGAGGACAGGAAAAACTCTGGGGCCAACGTCCTGACTTTC | CASSPEDRKNSGANVLTF
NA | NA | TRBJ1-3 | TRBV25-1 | TGTGCCAGCAGTGCAGGACACCTGAGCTCTGGAAACACCATATATTTT | CASSAGHLSSGNTIYF
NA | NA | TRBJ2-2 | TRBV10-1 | TGCGCCAGCAGTGAGTTTTACTCCACGAACACCGGGGAGCTGTTTTTT | CASSEFYSTNTGELFF
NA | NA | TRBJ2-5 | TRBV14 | TGTGCCAGCAGCCACCCGGGACATGGATCCCAGTACTTC | CASSHPGHGSQYF
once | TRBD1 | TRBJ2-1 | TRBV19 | TGTGCCAGTAGTATCCGGGACAGCCCTTACGGGGACTACAATGAGCAGTTCTTC | CASSIRDSPYGDYNEQFF
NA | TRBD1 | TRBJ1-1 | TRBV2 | TGTGCCAGCAGTTCGGACAGGGCATATGCTGAAGCTTTCTTT | CASSSDRAYAEAFF
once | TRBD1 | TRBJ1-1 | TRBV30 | TGTGCCTGGAGTGTACGGTCAGGGGGTTCCGGGTCTTTCTTT | CAWSVRSGGSGSFF
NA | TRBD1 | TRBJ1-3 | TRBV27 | TGTGCCAGCAGCCGCACAGGGGTTAGCTCTGGAAACACCATATATTTT | CASSRTGVSSGNTIYF
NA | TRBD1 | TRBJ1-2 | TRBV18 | TGTGCCAGCTCACCCGCGGGACAGCCAACGTTC | CASSPAGQPTF
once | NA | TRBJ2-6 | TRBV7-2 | TGTGCCAGCAGCCTTAGCTCTGGGGCCAACGTCCTGACTTTC | CASSLSSGANVLTF
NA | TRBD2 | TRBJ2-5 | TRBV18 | TGTGCCAGCTCAACGTGGATAGCGGGAGAAGGGGAGACCCAGTACTTC | CASSTWIAGEGETQYF
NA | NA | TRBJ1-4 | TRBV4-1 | TGCGCCAGCAGCCAAGGACAGGCCAGTGGAGAAAAACTGTTTTTT | CASSQGQASGEKLFF
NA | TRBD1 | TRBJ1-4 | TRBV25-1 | TGTGCCAGCAGTGAATACCTCAGGGGGGCAACTAATGAAAAACTGTTTTTT | CASSEYLRGATNEKLFF
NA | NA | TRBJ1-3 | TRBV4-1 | TGCGCCAGCAGCCGAGTTCCAGGTGCTGGAAACACCATATATTTT | CASSRVPGAGNTIYF
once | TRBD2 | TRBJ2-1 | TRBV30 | TGTGCCTGGAGTCCAGGAGCGGGAGACAATGAGCAGTTCTTC | CAWSPGAGDNEQFF
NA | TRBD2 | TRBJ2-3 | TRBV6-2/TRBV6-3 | TGTGCCAGCAGTTCCGGACTAGCGGGACCGGATACGCAGTATTTT | CASSSGLAGPDTQYF
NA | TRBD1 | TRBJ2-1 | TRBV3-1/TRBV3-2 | TGTGCCAGCAGCCCGACAGGGGGGACGGTAGTAAATGAGCAGTTCTTC | CASSPTGGTVVNEQFF
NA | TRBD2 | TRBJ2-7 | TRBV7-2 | TGTGCCAGCAGCTTGGGACTAGCAGGCTACGAGCAGTACTTC | CASSLGLAGYEQYF
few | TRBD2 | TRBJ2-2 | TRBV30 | TGTGCCTGGAGTGGGCTAGCGGGAGTCACCGGGGAGCTGTTTTTT | CAWSGLAGVTGELFF
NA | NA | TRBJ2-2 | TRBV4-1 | TGCGCCAGCAGCCCGGCTCGCGGGACTTCTGCGAACACCGGGGAGCTGTTTTTT | CASSPARGTSANTGELFF
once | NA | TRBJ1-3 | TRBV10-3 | TGTGCCATCAGTGAATTTGACAGCTCCCGATCTGGAAACACCATATATTTT | CAISEFDSSRSGNTIYF
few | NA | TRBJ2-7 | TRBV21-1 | TGTGCCAGCAGCCTCCCTCGGGCTAGCGGGGGGGGCGAGCAGTACTTC | CASSLPRASGGGEQYF
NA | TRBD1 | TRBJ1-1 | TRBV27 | TGTGCCAGCAGGTACAGGGGAAACACTGAAGCTTTCTTT | CASRYRGNTEAFF